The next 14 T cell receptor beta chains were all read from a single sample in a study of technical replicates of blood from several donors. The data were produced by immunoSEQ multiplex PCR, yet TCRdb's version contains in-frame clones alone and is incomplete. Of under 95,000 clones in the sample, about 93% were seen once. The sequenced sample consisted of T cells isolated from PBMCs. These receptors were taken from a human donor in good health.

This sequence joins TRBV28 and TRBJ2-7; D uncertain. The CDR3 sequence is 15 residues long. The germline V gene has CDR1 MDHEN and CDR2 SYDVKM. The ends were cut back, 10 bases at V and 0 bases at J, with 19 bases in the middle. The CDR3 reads CATTRVSVSSYEQYF. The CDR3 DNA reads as TGTGCCACCACGAGAGTAAGCGTAAGCTCCTACGAGCAGTACTTC.

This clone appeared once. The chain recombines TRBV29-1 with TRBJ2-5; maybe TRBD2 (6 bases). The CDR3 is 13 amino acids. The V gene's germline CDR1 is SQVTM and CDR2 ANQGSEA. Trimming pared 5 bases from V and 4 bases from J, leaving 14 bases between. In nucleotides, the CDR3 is TGCAGCGTTCAGGGAGTGGGGGGAGAGACCCAGTACTTC. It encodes CSVQGVGGETQYF.

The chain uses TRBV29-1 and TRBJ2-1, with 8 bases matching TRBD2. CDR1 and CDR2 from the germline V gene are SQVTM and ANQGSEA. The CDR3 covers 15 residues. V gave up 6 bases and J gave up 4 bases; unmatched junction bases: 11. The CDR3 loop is CSVKDPGGPYNEQFF. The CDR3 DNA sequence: TGCAGCGTGAAGGACCCGGGAGGGCCATACAATGAGCAGTTCTTC.

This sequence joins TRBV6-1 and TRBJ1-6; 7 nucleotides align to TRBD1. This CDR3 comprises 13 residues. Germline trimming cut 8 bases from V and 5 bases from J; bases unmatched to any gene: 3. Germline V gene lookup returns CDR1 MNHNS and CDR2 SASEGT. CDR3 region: CASRDSNNSPLHF. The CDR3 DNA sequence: TGTGCCAGCCGGGACAGCAATAATTCACCCCTCCACTTT.

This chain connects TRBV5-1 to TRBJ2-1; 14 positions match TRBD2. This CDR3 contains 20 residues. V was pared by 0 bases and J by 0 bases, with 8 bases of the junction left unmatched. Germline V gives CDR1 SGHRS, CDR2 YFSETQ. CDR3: CASSLVSGLAGVSSYNEQFF. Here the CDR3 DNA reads TGCGCCAGCAGCTTGGTTTCGGGACTAGCGGGGGTTAGCTCCTACAATGAGCAGTTCTTC.

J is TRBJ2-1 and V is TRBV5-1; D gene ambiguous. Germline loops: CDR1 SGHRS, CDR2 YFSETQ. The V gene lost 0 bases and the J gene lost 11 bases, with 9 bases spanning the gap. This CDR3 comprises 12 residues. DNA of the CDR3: TGCGCCAGCAGCTTGGTTAGAAACCAGCAGTTCTTC. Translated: CASSLVRNQQFF.

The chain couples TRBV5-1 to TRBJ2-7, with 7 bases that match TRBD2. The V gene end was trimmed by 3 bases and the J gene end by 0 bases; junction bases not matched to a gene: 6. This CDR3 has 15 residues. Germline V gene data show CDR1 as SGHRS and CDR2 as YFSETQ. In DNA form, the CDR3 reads TGCGCCAGCAGCTCGGGGCGGGGGAACTCCTACGAGCAGTACTTC. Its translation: CASSSGRGNSYEQYF.

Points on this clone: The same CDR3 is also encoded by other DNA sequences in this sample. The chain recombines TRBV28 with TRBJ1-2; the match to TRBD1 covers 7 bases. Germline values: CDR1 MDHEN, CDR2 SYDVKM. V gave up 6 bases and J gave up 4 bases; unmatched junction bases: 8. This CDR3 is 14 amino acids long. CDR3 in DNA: TGTGCCAGCAGCCCTTCTACAGGGGTCTATGGCTACACCTTC. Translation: CASSPSTGVYGYTF.

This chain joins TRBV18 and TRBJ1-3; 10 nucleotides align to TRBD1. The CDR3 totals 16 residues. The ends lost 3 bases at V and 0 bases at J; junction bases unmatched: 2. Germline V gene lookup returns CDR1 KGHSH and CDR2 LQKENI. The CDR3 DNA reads TGTGCCAGCTCACCGGACAGGGGGTACTCTGGAAACACCATATATTTT. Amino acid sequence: CASSPDRGYSGNTIYF.

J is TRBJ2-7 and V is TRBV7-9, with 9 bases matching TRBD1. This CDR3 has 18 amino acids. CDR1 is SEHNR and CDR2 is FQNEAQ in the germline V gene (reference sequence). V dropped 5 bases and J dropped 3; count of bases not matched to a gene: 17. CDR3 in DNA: TGTGCCAGCAGCCCACAGAGCCCGCGGACAGGGGACTTCTACGAGCAGTACTTC. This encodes CASSPQSPRTGDFYEQYF.

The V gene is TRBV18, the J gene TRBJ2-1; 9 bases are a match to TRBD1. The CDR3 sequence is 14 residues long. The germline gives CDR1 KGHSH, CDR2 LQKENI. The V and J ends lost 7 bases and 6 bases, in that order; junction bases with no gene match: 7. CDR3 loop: CASFRDRVSNEQFF. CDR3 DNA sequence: TGTGCCAGCTTCCGGGACAGGGTTTCCAATGAGCAGTTCTTC.

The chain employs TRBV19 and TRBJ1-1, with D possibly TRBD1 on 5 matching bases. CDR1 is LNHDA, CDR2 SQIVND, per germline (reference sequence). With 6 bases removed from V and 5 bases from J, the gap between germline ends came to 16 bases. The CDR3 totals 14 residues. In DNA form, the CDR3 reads TGTGCCAGTAGCATACCGGGGGGGAGGACTGAAGCTTTCTTT. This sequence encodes CASSIPGGRTEAFF.

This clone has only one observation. CDR3 loop: CASRTSGANVLTF. DNA for the CDR3: TGTGCCAGCAGGACTTCTGGGGCCAACGTCCTGACTTTC. The genes are TRBV27 and TRBJ2-6; D not resolved. V shed 6 bases and J shed 1 base, with 4 bases lying between them. The CDR3 sequence is 13 residues long. CDR1 is MNHEY, CDR2 SMNVEV, per germline (reference sequence).

CDR3: CASSAGLPYEQYF. The CDR3, as DNA: TGTGCCAGCAGTGCGGGACTACCCTACGAGCAGTACTTC. The V and J genes are TRBV6-1 and TRBJ2-7; 7 positions agree with TRBD2. Germline V gives CDR1 MNHNS, CDR2 SASEGT. The CDR3 is 13 residues long. Trimming took 4 bases from V and 2 from J; bases not matched to a gene: 2.